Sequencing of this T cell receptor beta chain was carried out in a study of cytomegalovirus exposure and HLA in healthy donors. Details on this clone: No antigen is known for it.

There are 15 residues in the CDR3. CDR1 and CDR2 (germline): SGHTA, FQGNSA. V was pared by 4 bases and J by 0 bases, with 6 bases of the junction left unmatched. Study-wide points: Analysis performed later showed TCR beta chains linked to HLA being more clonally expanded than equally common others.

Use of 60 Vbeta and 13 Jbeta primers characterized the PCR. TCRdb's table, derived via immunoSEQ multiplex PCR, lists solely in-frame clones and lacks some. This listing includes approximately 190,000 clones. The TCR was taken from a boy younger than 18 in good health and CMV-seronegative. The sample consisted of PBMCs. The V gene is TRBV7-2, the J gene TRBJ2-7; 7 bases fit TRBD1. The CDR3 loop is CASSSWTGGSYEQYF. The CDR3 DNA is TGTGCCAGCAGCTCCTGGACAGGCGGCTCCTACGAGCAGTACTTC. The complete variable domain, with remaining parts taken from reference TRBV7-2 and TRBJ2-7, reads GAGVSQSPSNKVTEKGKDVELRCDPISGHTALYWYRQSLGQGLEFLIYFQGNSAPDKSGLPSDRFSAERTGGSVSTLTIQRTQQEDSAVYLCASSSWTGGSYEQYFGPGTRLTVT.